Presented here are 31 T cell receptor beta chains from one specimen sequenced in a study of cytomegalovirus exposure and HLA in healthy donors. Clones were read by immunoSEQ multiplex PCR, and TCRdb kept only the in-frame ones, dropping some. The table has about 350,000 clones, about 85% seen once. Sample: PBMCs. These receptors were taken from a woman in her twenties or thirties in good health and CMV-seropositive.

The chain recombines TRBV11-2 with TRBJ1-2; D is unclear. Germline V gene lookup returns CDR1 SGHAT and CDR2 FQNNGV. This CDR3 is 13 amino acids long. V was shortened by 5 bases and J by 0 bases, with 7 bases between the two germline ends. The CDR3 here is CASSPDPNYGYTF. CDR3 bases: TGTGCCAGCAGCCCCGACCCTAACTATGGCTACACCTTC.

This clone has just one count. CDR3 residues: CATSSAGRLAGNYGYTF. For the CDR3, the DNA is TGTGCCACCAGCAGTGCGGGACGACTCGCTGGTAACTATGGCTACACCTTC. J is TRBJ1-2 and V is TRBV15, with D tentatively TRBD1 (5 bases). Germline-derived CDR1 and CDR2 are LNHNV and YYDKDF (reference sequence). The germline V and J ends were trimmed by 3 bases and 1 base, with 18 bases remaining between them. The CDR3 totals 17 residues.

The chain uses TRBV7-6 and TRBJ2-3; 14 bases map to TRBD2. Germline CDR1 is SGHVS and CDR2 is FNYEAQ. The CDR3 has 18 amino acids. V shed 2 bases, J shed 6 bases, and the junction held 10 bases outside the gene matches. Here the CDR3 DNA reads TGTGCCAGCAGCTTATGGGGGACTAGCGGGGGCCAAGGGGATACGCAGTATTTT. Protein: CASSLWGTSGGQGDTQYF.

The V and J genes are TRBV30 and TRBJ1-2, with D possibly matching TRBD1 (5 bases). Deletions cut 4 bases from V and 3 bases from J, with 9 bases between. This CDR3 has 12 amino acids. Germline V lookup: CDR1 GTSNPN, CDR2 SVGIG (reference sequence). This chain's CDR3 is CAWIRVHYGYTF. In DNA, the CDR3 is TGTGCCTGGATCAGGGTGCACTATGGCTACACCTTC.

The chain joins TRBV5-4 to TRBJ1-3; 10 bases line up with TRBD1. This CDR3 region has 16 residues. The germline CDR1 and CDR2 sequences are SGHNT and YYREEE (reference sequence). The V and J ends lost 0 bases and 2 bases, in that order; junction bases with no gene match: 2. CDR3 sequence (DNA): TGTGCCAGCAGCTTGGGACAGGGGGCGGCTGGAAACACCATATATTTT. It encodes CASSLGQGAAGNTIYF.

The chain uses TRBV4-3 and TRBJ1-2, with D tentatively TRBD1 (6 bases). Germline lookup yields CDR1 LGHNA and CDR2 YSLEER. V was cut by 0 bases and J by 5 bases, with 22 bases left in between. The CDR3 runs to 18 residues. The CDR3 DNA reads as TGCGCCAGCAGCCAAGAATATACGACGGGCAGGGGTGGGTATGGCTACACCTTC. Translation: CASSQEYTTGRGGYGYTF.

CDR3 bases: TGCGCCAGCAGCTTGGCGGCTAGCGGGAGGTCAGGGGCCAACGTCCTGACTTTC. Encoded protein: CASSLAASGRSGANVLTF. The rearrangement uses TRBV5-1 and TRBJ2-6, with 11 bases identical to TRBD2. CDR3 length: 18 amino acids. Germline loops: CDR1 SGHRS, CDR2 YFSETQ. Losses at the gene ends were 0 bases for V and 4 bases for J; bases not matched to a gene: 6.

This clone has just one count. This chain connects TRBV14 to TRBJ1-1; D ambiguous. V shed 1 base and J shed 7 bases, with 13 bases lying between them. CDR3 length equals 14 residues. Germline V gene sequence: CDR1 SGHDN, CDR2 FVKESK. The chain's CDR3 is CASSQVYGPGEAFF. The DNA of the CDR3 is TGTGCCAGCAGCCAAGTTTACGGGCCGGGTGAAGCTTTCTTT.

The V call is TRBV2, the J call TRBJ2-5; D is ambiguous. Germline assignment: CDR1 SNHLY and CDR2 FYNNEI. The CDR3 runs to 10 residues. The germline V and J ends were trimmed by 7 bases and 8 bases, with 8 bases remaining between them. The CDR3 DNA reads as TGTGCCAGCATGGTGACTACCCAGTACTTC. It codes for CASMVTTQYF. Supplemented by reference TRBV2 and TRBJ2-5, the full variable domain reads EPEVTQTPSHQVTQMGQEVILRCVPISNHLYFYWYRQILGQKVEFLVSFYNNEISEKSEIFDDQFSVERPDGSNFTLKIRSTKLEDSAMYFCASMVTTQYFGPGTRLLVL.

V gene TRBV2 combines with J gene TRBJ2-2; D unresolved. Germline lookup yields CDR1 SNHLY and CDR2 FYNNEI. This CDR3 is 15 amino acids long. The germline V and J ends were trimmed by 5 bases and 0 bases, with 10 bases remaining between them. CDR3 sequence reads: CASSSPGTNTGELFF. CDR3 in DNA: TGTGCCAGCAGTTCCCCTGGGACGAACACCGGGGAGCTGTTTTTT.

This rearrangement joins TRBV5-4 to TRBJ2-7; TRBD1 might be the D (5 bases). Germline CDR1 is SGHNT and CDR2 is YYREEE (reference sequence). Trimming left V 4 bases short and J 8 bases short, with 22 bases between. The CDR3 has 15 amino acids. In DNA, the CDR3 is TGTGCCAGCAGCCTTCCTGAGACAGCGACCACCAAGCAGTACTTC. It specifies CASSLPETATTKQYF.

The V call is TRBV7-7, the J call TRBJ2-1; 8 bases map to TRBD2. This CDR3 is 13 amino acids long. V lost 1 base, J lost 12 bases, and 5 bases stayed unmatched. Germline V gives CDR1 SSHAT, CDR2 FNYEAQ (reference sequence). CDR3 sequence: CASSLEIAGRQFF. CDR3 DNA sequence: TGTGCCAGCAGCTTAGAGATAGCGGGACGGCAGTTCTTC.

This chain connects TRBV5-6 to TRBJ2-3; perhaps TRBD2 as D (6 bases). The CDR3 length is 15 residues. V was shortened by 4 bases and J by 0 bases, with 12 bases between the two germline ends. Germline CDR1 is SGHDT and CDR2 is YYEEEE. CDR3 region: CASSPGLVSTDTQYF. The CDR3 DNA reads as TGTGCCAGCAGCCCGGGACTGGTTAGCACAGATACGCAGTATTTT.

The CDR3 spells CAWSVLGAKVSGANVLTF. DNA for the CDR3: TGTGCCTGGAGTGTATTAGGGGCGAAGGTCTCTGGGGCCAACGTCCTGACTTTC. The V gene is TRBV30, the J gene TRBJ2-6, with D possibly matching TRBD1 (5 bases). Germline V gene sequence: CDR1 GTSNPN, CDR2 SVGIG (reference sequence). The V and J ends lost 0 bases and 0 bases respectively, with 15 bases between them. The CDR3 extends over 18 amino acids. Drawing the rest from reference TRBV30 and TRBJ2-6, the complete variable domain is SQTIHQWPATLVQPVGSPLSLECTVEGTSNPNLYWYRQAAGRGLQLLFYSVGIGQISSEVPQNLSASRPQDRQFILSSKKLLLSDSGFYLCAWSVLGAKVSGANVLTFGAGSRLTVL.

The J gene is TRBJ2-5, the V gene TRBV27, with a tentative D call TRBD2 (5 bases). Germline CDR1 MNHEY, CDR2 SMNVEV (reference sequence). Trimming left V 0 bases short and J 2 bases short, with 10 bases between. The CDR3 covers 15 residues. The CDR3 protein is CASSLSRLLQETQYF. In DNA form, the CDR3 reads TGTGCCAGCAGTTTATCGCGACTATTACAAGAGACCCAGTACTTC.

This clone has a handful of counts. The chain uses TRBV28 and TRBJ1-3; a possible D gene is TRBD1 (5 bases). Germline CDR1 MDHEN, CDR2 SYDVKM. The CDR3 covers 15 residues. V was cut by 7 bases and J by 4 bases, with 17 bases left in between. The CDR3 region has the DNA TGTGCCAGCATCGAGCGGGGGGGACCCGGAAACACCATATATTTT. This encodes CASIERGGPGNTIYF.

V gene TRBV7-6 combines with J gene TRBJ2-1; a possible D gene is TRBD2 (5 bases). CDR3 length: 14 residues. Trimming removed 1 base at V and 4 bases at J, with 8 bases between. Germline V gives CDR1 SGHVS, CDR2 FNYEAQ. The CDR3 region has the DNA TGTGCCAGCAGCTTAGGCAGAGGGTACAATGAGCAGTTCTTC. Its protein is CASSLGRGYNEQFF.

The chain uses TRBV30 and TRBJ1-1; weak D call: TRBD1 (6 bases). Trimming pared 3 bases from V and 0 bases from J, leaving 20 bases between. Germline V gene lookup returns CDR1 GTSNPN and CDR2 SVGIG (reference sequence). The CDR3 loop spans 17 amino acids. CDR3 amino acids: CAWSPRGGKGLNTEAFF. The CDR3 DNA follows: TGTGCCTGGAGCCCAAGGGGGGGGAAAGGCCTGAACACTGAAGCTTTCTTT.

The gene calls are TRBV9 and TRBJ1-1; D gene uncertain. The germline gives CDR1 SGDLS, CDR2 YYNGEE. Trimming removed 0 bases at V and 5 bases at J, with 8 bases between. The length of the CDR3 is 13 residues. CDR3 sequence: CASSVESMTEAFF. The CDR3 DNA reads as TGTGCCAGCAGCGTAGAATCAATGACTGAAGCTTTCTTT.

The chain carries TRBV9 and TRBJ2-1, with D possibly TRBD2 on 8 matching bases. Per germline, CDR1 SGDLS and CDR2 YYNGEE. The CDR3 runs to 15 residues. V was shortened by 4 bases and J by 8 bases, with 19 bases between the two germline ends. This CDR3 reads CASSPGGNTGDEQFF. The CDR3 nucleotides read TGTGCCAGCAGCCCGGGGGGGAATACAGGGGATGAGCAGTTCTTC.

This clone was observed once. V gene TRBV4-2 combines with J gene TRBJ1-6; D gene unclear. CDR3 length equals 17 residues. CDR1 and CDR2 (germline): LGHNA, YNFKEQ. The ends were cut back, 0 bases at V and 6 bases at J, with 15 bases in the middle. CDR3 bases: TGTGCCAGCAGCCAAGAGGCCGCGGGGTTTGGTAATTCACCCCTCCACTTT. Amino acid sequence: CASSQEAAGFGNSPLHF.

This chain connects TRBV5-3 to TRBJ2-7; weak D call: TRBD2 (5 bases). TRBV5-3 is an ORF, and what it does is uncertain. The CDR3 consists of 15 residues. V was trimmed by 4 bases and J by 6 bases, leaving 20 bases between them. CDR3 DNA: TGTGCCAGAAGCCCCGGACGGAGGCGACCTTTCGAGCAGTACTTC. Its translation: CARSPGRRRPFEQYF.

This clone has only a few counts. The chain employs TRBV7-2 and TRBJ1-3; 7 bases align to TRBD1. Germline trimming cut 1 base from V and 2 bases from J; bases unmatched to any gene: 2. The CDR3 has 15 residues. Looked up from germline, CDR1 is SGHTA and CDR2 is FQGNSA. The CDR3 nucleotides are TGTGCCAGCAGCTTAGACACAGGGGCTGGAAACACCATATATTTT. It codes for CASSLDTGAGNTIYF.

The chain joins TRBV4-1 to TRBJ2-7; D not certain. Between the trimmed V and J ends, which lost 2 bases and 1 base, there was a span of 18 bases. This CDR3 is 17 amino acids long. Looked up from germline, CDR1 is MGHRA and CDR2 is YSYEKL. The CDR3 region is CASSQIAPIVSSYEQYF. In DNA form, the CDR3 reads TGCGCCAGCAGCCAAATTGCGCCAATCGTTTCTTCCTACGAGCAGTACTTC.

This chain connects TRBV19 to TRBJ1-1, with D possibly matching TRBD1 (5 bases). This CDR3 is 14 amino acids long. CDR1 is LNHDA and CDR2 is SQIVND in the germline V gene (reference sequence). Trimming took off 4 bases at V and 6 bases at J, with 15 bases between the two ends. CDR3 coding DNA: TGTGCCAGTAGTACGTACCGCAGGGAGCCTGAAGCTTTCTTT. This codes for CASSTYRREPEAFF.

A few counts support this clone. The chain recombines TRBV29-1 with TRBJ1-5; possibly TRBD1 for D (5 bases). Germline V CDR1 and CDR2: SQVTM, ANQGSEA. The CDR3 loop spans 15 amino acids. The V and J ends lost 6 bases and 4 bases respectively, with 19 bases between them. In DNA, the CDR3 is TGCAGCGTGGCACTTTCAGGGATTGGGAATCAGCCCCAGCATTTT. Its translation is CSVALSGIGNQPQHF.

The count of this clone is one. This sequence joins TRBV12-2 and TRBJ1-1. TRBV12-2 is recorded as a pseudogene. The CDR3 length is 15 residues. CDR3 loop: CASRLGVRGNTEAFF. Written as DNA, the CDR3 is TGTGCAAGTCGCTTGGGGGTGCGGGGGAACACTGAAGCTTTCTTT.

The V call is TRBV5-1, the J call TRBJ2-7; D tentatively reads TRBD1 or TRBD2 (5 bases each). The V end lost 2 bases, the J end lost 2 bases, and 11 bases lay between the germline ends. Germline values: CDR1 SGHRS, CDR2 YFSETQ. The CDR3 is 14 amino acids. The DNA for the CDR3 is TGCGCCAGCAGCTTCCGGGACGGAACCTACGAGCAGTACTTC. Translated: CASSFRDGTYEQYF.

This clone has more than one count but fewer than ten. This sequence joins TRBV2 and TRBJ1-2; D uncertain. CDR1 and CDR2 (germline): SNHLY, FYNNEI. Deletions cut 7 bases from V and 1 base from J, with 13 bases between. CDR3 size: 14 residues. CDR3 amino acids: CASNSGRRNYGYTF. DNA of the CDR3: TGTGCCAGCAACTCCGGCAGGCGTAACTATGGCTACACCTTC.

The table lists this clone with a count of one. This rearrangement joins TRBV2 to TRBJ1-1; 9 bases are a match to TRBD1. Germline CDR1 SNHLY, CDR2 FYNNEI. The CDR3 contains 14 residues. The V gene end was trimmed by 2 bases and the J gene end by 10 bases; junction bases not matched to a gene: 8. The CDR3 here is CASSEIGDRARAFF. The DNA of the CDR3 is TGTGCCAGCAGTGAAATCGGGGACAGGGCGAGAGCTTTCTTT. The complete variable domain, with remaining parts taken from reference TRBV2 and TRBJ1-1, reads EPEVTQTPSHQVTQMGQEVILRCVPISNHLYFYWYRQILGQKVEFLVSFYNNEISEKSEIFDDQFSVERPDGSNFTLKIRSTKLEDSAMYFCASSEIGDRARAFFGQGTRLTVV.

This rearrangement joins TRBV5-4 to TRBJ2-1, with 7 bases identical to TRBD1. This CDR3 is 14 amino acids long. Germline V CDR1 and CDR2: SGHNT, YYREEE (reference sequence). J was trimmed by 5 bases and V by 4 bases; bases with no gene match: 6. CDR3 DNA: TGTGCCAGCAGCGTCCGGGACAGCGACAATGAGCAGTTCTTC. Amino acids: CASSVRDSDNEQFF.